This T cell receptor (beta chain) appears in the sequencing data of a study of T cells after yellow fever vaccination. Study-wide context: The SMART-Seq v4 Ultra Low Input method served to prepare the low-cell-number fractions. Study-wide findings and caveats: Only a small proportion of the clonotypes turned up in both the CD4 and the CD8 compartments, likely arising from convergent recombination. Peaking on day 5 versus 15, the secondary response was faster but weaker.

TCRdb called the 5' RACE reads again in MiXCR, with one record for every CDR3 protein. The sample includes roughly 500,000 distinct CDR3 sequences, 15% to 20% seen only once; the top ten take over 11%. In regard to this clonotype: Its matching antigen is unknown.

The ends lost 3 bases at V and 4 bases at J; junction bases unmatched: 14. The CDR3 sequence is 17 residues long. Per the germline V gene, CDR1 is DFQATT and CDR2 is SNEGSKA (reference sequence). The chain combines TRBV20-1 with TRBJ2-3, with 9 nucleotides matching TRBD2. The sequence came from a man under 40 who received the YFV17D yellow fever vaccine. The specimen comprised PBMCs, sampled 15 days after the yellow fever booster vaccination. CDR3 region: CSASALRVAGAADTQYF. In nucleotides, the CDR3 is TGCAGTGCTAGCGCCCTGAGGGTAGCGGGAGCGGCAGATACGCAGTATTTT.